Below are 3 T cell receptor beta chains sequenced from a single sample in a study of T cells after yellow fever vaccination. TCRdb ran MiXCR on the 5' RACE reads and lists one entry per CDR3 protein. This table holds approximately 600,000 distinct CDR3 sequences, 9% to 15% found once. The input for sequencing was PBMCs, taken on the day of the yellow fever booster vaccination. Every receptor here comes from a man between 25 and 39 years old who received the YFV17D yellow fever vaccine.

The gene calls are TRBV7-2 and TRBJ2-7; possible D gene TRBD2, 6 bases. Germline CDR1 SGHTA, CDR2 FQGNSA. Trimming removed 1 base from V and 7 bases from J, with 14 bases in between. There are 14 residues in the CDR3. The CDR3: CASSLERVSHEQYF. The CDR3 DNA sequence: TGTGCCAGCAGCTTAGAGCGGGTCTCCCATGAGCAGTACTTC.

The chain has TRBV7-2 and TRBJ1-2; D ambiguous. Germline CDR1 is SGHTA and CDR2 is FQGNSA. The CDR3 covers 12 residues. The V end was cut by 3 bases, the J end by 7 bases, with 9 bases between. The CDR3 DNA reads as TGTGCCAGCAGCTTCAGCTGGAGTGGCTACACCTTC. It translates to CASSFSWSGYTF.

V usage is TRBV30 and J usage is TRBJ2-1, with a weak D call TRBD1 (5 bases). The CDR3 totals 12 residues. The germline V and J ends were trimmed by 1 base and 15 bases, with 16 bases remaining between them. CDR1 GTSNPN and CDR2 SVGIG come from the germline V gene (reference sequence). In nucleotides, the CDR3 is TGTGCCTGGAGTGCAACCAGGGTCCCGGGGTTCTTC. Its protein is CAWSATRVPGFF.